These T cell receptor beta chains were read from a single sample in a study of T cell changes during pregnancy in multiple sclerosis. TCRdb keeps only in-frame clones here, not all; method: immunoSEQ multiplex PCR. Here the sample spans 58,000 or so clones, approximately 91% being singletons. Here the sequenced sample was CD4+ T cells from peripheral blood mononuclear cells, taken in the third trimester of pregnancy. These receptors all stem from a female donor with multiple sclerosis, enrolled in a pregnancy study. Each CDR3 is given with its conserved first and last residue. D genes are given only for firm matches. The listing skips clone size in some rows; elsewhere it reads once, few, many or a size class.

v_gene: TRBV18
j_gene: TRBJ2-5
d_gene: TRBD2
abundance: -
CDR3nt: TGTGCCAGCTCACCATTGACAGTCCGACTAGCGGGGGGGCGAGAGACCCAGTACTTC
CDR3aa: CASSPLTVRLAGGRETQYF

v_gene: TRBV15
j_gene: TRBJ2-6
d_gene: TRBD1
abundance: once
CDR3nt: TGTGCCACCAGCAAATTCCCGGGACAGGGGGCTGGGGCCAACGTCCTGACTTTC
CDR3aa: CATSKFPGQGAGANVLTF

v_gene: TRBV30
j_gene: TRBJ2-7
d_gene: TRBD1
abundance: -
CDR3nt: TGTGCCTGGAGTCTAGGACAGGGCTACGAGCAGTACTTC
CDR3aa: CAWSLGQGYEQYF

v_gene: TRBV7-9
j_gene: TRBJ1-1
d_gene: -
abundance: -
CDR3nt: TGTGCCAGCAGCACGACAGCTATGGACACTGAAGCTTTCTTT
CDR3aa: CASSTTAMDTEAFF

v_gene: TRBV5-1
j_gene: TRBJ1-4
d_gene: TRBD1
abundance: -
CDR3nt: TGCGCCAGCAGCTTGGCCTGGACAGGGGGAGAAAAACTGTTTTTT
CDR3aa: CASSLAWTGGEKLFF

v_gene: TRBV14
j_gene: TRBJ1-2
d_gene: TRBD1
abundance: -
CDR3nt: TGTGCCAGCAGCTCCGGGACAGTGAACTATGGCTACACCTTC
CDR3aa: CASSSGTVNYGYTF

v_gene: TRBV11-3
j_gene: TRBJ2-2
d_gene: -
abundance: -
CDR3nt: TGTGCCAGCAGCTTTGCAGGTCTTGAGCTGTTTTTT
CDR3aa: CASSFAGLELFF

v_gene: TRBV7-3
j_gene: TRBJ2-3
d_gene: TRBD2
abundance: -
CDR3nt: TGTGCCAGCAGCTCGGGACTAGCGGGGACCACAGATACGCAGTATTTT
CDR3aa: CASSSGLAGTTDTQYF

v_gene: TRBV19
j_gene: TRBJ1-2
d_gene: -
abundance: medium-sized
CDR3nt: TGTGCCAGTAGTATAGGCCAAAGAACGGGCTATGGCTACACCTTC
CDR3aa: CASSIGQRTGYGYTF

v_gene: TRBV29-1
j_gene: TRBJ1-6
d_gene: -
abundance: -
CDR3nt: TGCAGCGCCAAAGCGGAGTTTAATTCACCCCTCCACTTT
CDR3aa: CSAKAEFNSPLHF

v_gene: TRBV11-3
j_gene: TRBJ2-7
d_gene: -
abundance: -
CDR3nt: TGTGCCAGCAGCTTAGGCACGGGAACTTCCTACGAGCAGTACTTC
CDR3aa: CASSLGTGTSYEQYF

v_gene: TRBV30
j_gene: TRBJ1-5
d_gene: -
abundance: -
CDR3nt: TGTGCCTGGAGTGAGGGGGGGAAATCAGGGCATCAGCCCCAGCATTTT
CDR3aa: CAWSEGGKSGHQPQHF

v_gene: TRBV19
j_gene: TRBJ1-2
d_gene: TRBD1
abundance: -
CDR3nt: TGTGCCAGTAGTACTCCGGGACAGGGACTCTATGGCTACACCTTC
CDR3aa: CASSTPGQGLYGYTF

v_gene: TRBV15
j_gene: TRBJ2-3
d_gene: TRBD2
abundance: once
CDR3nt: TGTGCCACCAGGGGACTAGTGACCACAGATACGCAGTATTTT
CDR3aa: CATRGLVTTDTQYF

v_gene: TRBV6-1
j_gene: TRBJ2-7
d_gene: -
abundance: -
CDR3nt: TGTGCCAGCAGTGGCCGGGACTCGAGCTACGAGCAGTACTTC
CDR3aa: CASSGRDSSYEQYF

v_gene: TRBV7-9
j_gene: TRBJ2-1
d_gene: -
abundance: once
CDR3nt: TGTGCCAGCAGCTTAGCGCGTTTTGGCTACAATGAGCAGTTCTTC
CDR3aa: CASSLARFGYNEQFF

v_gene: TRBV30
j_gene: TRBJ1-1
d_gene: -
abundance: -
CDR3nt: TGTGCCTGGAGTGTAACCGGGTTGTCCGAAGCTTTCTTT
CDR3aa: CAWSVTGLSEAFF

v_gene: TRBV13
j_gene: TRBJ1-1
d_gene: TRBD1
abundance: -
CDR3nt: TGTGCCAGCAGCACCGCGGACAGGGGGCGAGCCACTGAAGCTTTCTTT
CDR3aa: CASSTADRGRATEAFF

v_gene: TRBV4-1
j_gene: TRBJ2-2
d_gene: TRBD2
abundance: medium-sized
CDR3nt: TGCGCCAGCAGCCAAGATAGCGGGGCCGGGGAGCTGTTTTTT
CDR3aa: CASSQDSGAGELFF

v_gene: TRBV5-1
j_gene: TRBJ1-1
d_gene: TRBD1
abundance: -
CDR3nt: TGCGCCAGCAGCCCTGAATTGAGGACAGGGTCTAAGAGCACTGAAGCTTTCTTT
CDR3aa: CASSPELRTGSKSTEAFF

v_gene: TRBV4-1
j_gene: TRBJ1-1
d_gene: -
abundance: -
CDR3nt: TGCGCCAGCAGCCAAGAGGCTCCGGCAGGGCCCACTGAAGCTTTCTTT
CDR3aa: CASSQEAPAGPTEAFF

v_gene: TRBV6-1
j_gene: TRBJ2-2
d_gene: -
abundance: once
CDR3nt: TGTGCCAGCAGTGTTGACCCAATAGCCAACACCGGGGAGCTGTTTTTT
CDR3aa: CASSVDPIANTGELFF

v_gene: TRBV5-5
j_gene: TRBJ2-1
d_gene: TRBD1
abundance: -
CDR3nt: TGTGCCAGCAGCTTGGGGACAGGGGAGTACAATGAGCAGTTCTTC
CDR3aa: CASSLGTGEYNEQFF

v_gene: TRBV29-1
j_gene: TRBJ2-1
d_gene: -
abundance: -
CDR3nt: TGCAGCGTTGAACACCCGTCGGGTTACAATGAGCAGTTCTTC
CDR3aa: CSVEHPSGYNEQFF

v_gene: TRBV6-1
j_gene: TRBJ2-2
d_gene: -
abundance: -
CDR3nt: TGTGCCAGCAGTGCTGGAGTGAGTGCCGGGGAGCTGTTTTTT
CDR3aa: CASSAGVSAGELFF

v_gene: TRBV7-3
j_gene: TRBJ2-1
d_gene: TRBD2
abundance: -
CDR3nt: TGTGCCAGCAGCCGACAGGGACTAGCGGGAAATGAGCAGTTCTTC
CDR3aa: CASSRQGLAGNEQFF

v_gene: TRBV5-1
j_gene: TRBJ1-6
d_gene: TRBD1
abundance: -
CDR3nt: TGCGCCAGCAGCCGCGGACAGGGGCGCAGGCTTTCACCCCTCCACTTT
CDR3aa: CASSRGQGRRLSPLHF

v_gene: TRBV27
j_gene: TRBJ1-5
d_gene: -
abundance: -
CDR3nt: TGTGCCAGCAGTCCTGACTTGGTTATAACGCGGAGTCAGCCCCAGCATTTT
CDR3aa: CASSPDLVITRSQPQHF

v_gene: TRBV7-6
j_gene: TRBJ2-7
d_gene: TRBD2
abundance: -
CDR3nt: TGTGCCAGCAGCTTAGTACTAGCGGGGGGAAAGGGGGTTTTGCCAGACGAGCAGTACTTC
CDR3aa: CASSLVLAGGKGVLPDEQYF

v_gene: TRBV25-1
j_gene: TRBJ1-3
d_gene: -
abundance: -
CDR3nt: TGTGCCACCCAAGGGGGTAAGACTGGAAACACCATATATTTT
CDR3aa: CATQGGKTGNTIYF

v_gene: TRBV5-6
j_gene: TRBJ2-3
d_gene: TRBD2
abundance: -
CDR3nt: TGTGCCAGCAGCTCCGGGACTAGCGGGGGGGCATTATCAGATACGCAGTATTTT
CDR3aa: CASSSGTSGGALSDTQYF

v_gene: TRBV20-1
j_gene: TRBJ2-7
d_gene: -
abundance: -
CDR3nt: TGCAGTGCCTCCACACCAGGGGAGCAGTACTTC
CDR3aa: CSASTPGEQYF

v_gene: TRBV9
j_gene: TRBJ1-2
d_gene: TRBD1
abundance: -
CDR3nt: TGTGCCAGCAGCCCCCGACAGGGGGCTTGGACTAACTATGGCTACACCTTC
CDR3aa: CASSPRQGAWTNYGYTF

v_gene: TRBV5-5
j_gene: TRBJ2-5
d_gene: -
abundance: -
CDR3nt: TGTGCCAGCAGCTTGGTACTGGAGACCCAGTACTTC
CDR3aa: CASSLVLETQYF

v_gene: TRBV7-8
j_gene: TRBJ2-1
d_gene: TRBD1
abundance: -
CDR3nt: TGTGCCAGCAGCCCCACGACAGGGATTGAGCAGTTCTTC
CDR3aa: CASSPTTGIEQFF

v_gene: TRBV6-5
j_gene: TRBJ1-1
d_gene: -
abundance: -
CDR3nt: TGTGCCAGCAGTGAGACAGTTAACACTGAAGCTTTCTTT
CDR3aa: CASSETVNTEAFF

v_gene: TRBV6-1
j_gene: TRBJ2-2
d_gene: -
abundance: -
CDR3nt: TGTGCCAGCAGTGTCTCTACCGGGGAGCTGTTTTTT
CDR3aa: CASSVSTGELFF

v_gene: TRBV19
j_gene: TRBJ1-5
d_gene: -
abundance: -
CDR3nt: TGTGCCAGTAGTATACCGGGACATGGGCTCAATCAGCCCCAGCATTTT
CDR3aa: CASSIPGHGLNQPQHF

v_gene: TRBV19
j_gene: TRBJ1-1
d_gene: -
abundance: -
CDR3nt: TGTGCCAGTAGTCCATGGGGGGGCACTGAAGCTTTCTTT
CDR3aa: CASSPWGGTEAFF

v_gene: TRBV4-1
j_gene: TRBJ1-4
d_gene: -
abundance: -
CDR3nt: TGCGCCAGCAGCCAAGATAAGGGGGAATCTGAAAAACTGTTTTTT
CDR3aa: CASSQDKGESEKLFF

v_gene: TRBV5-4
j_gene: TRBJ2-3
d_gene: -
abundance: -
CDR3nt: TGTGCCAGCGGTTCCAAGGGGGAAAGCACAGATACGCAGTATTTT
CDR3aa: CASGSKGESTDTQYF

v_gene: TRBV5-6
j_gene: TRBJ2-5
d_gene: -
abundance: -
CDR3nt: TGTGCCAGCAGCTTGGAGGGTTCTGGGAGGCAAGAGACCCAGTACTTC
CDR3aa: CASSLEGSGRQETQYF

v_gene: TRBV18
j_gene: TRBJ2-7
d_gene: TRBD2
abundance: few
CDR3nt: TGTGCCAGCTCACCAAGTTCGGGGAGGGTATCCTACGAGCAGTACTTC
CDR3aa: CASSPSSGRVSYEQYF

v_gene: TRBV9
j_gene: TRBJ2-1
d_gene: TRBD2
abundance: -
CDR3nt: TGTGCCAGCAGCGTAGAGCCGAGCGGGGGGGCCACGGATGAGCAGTTCTTC
CDR3aa: CASSVEPSGGATDEQFF

v_gene: TRBV5-4
j_gene: TRBJ1-1
d_gene: -
abundance: -
CDR3nt: TGTGCCAGCAGATCTGACGGGTTCCGGAACACTGAAGCTTTCTTT
CDR3aa: CASRSDGFRNTEAFF

v_gene: TRBV10-3
j_gene: TRBJ2-5
d_gene: -
abundance: -
CDR3nt: TGTGCCATCAGTGAGACTGAAGGGGCTGGAGAGACCCAGTACTTC
CDR3aa: CAISETEGAGETQYF

v_gene: TRBV7-2
j_gene: TRBJ2-5
d_gene: TRBD1
abundance: -
CDR3nt: TGTGCCAGCAGCAGATCAGGGGGCGAGCAACGAGAGACCCAGTACTTC
CDR3aa: CASSRSGGEQRETQYF

v_gene: TRBV19
j_gene: TRBJ2-7
d_gene: TRBD2
abundance: once
CDR3nt: TGTGCCAGTGGCCAACTAGCGGGGGCCCCCTACGAGCAGTACTTC
CDR3aa: CASGQLAGAPYEQYF

v_gene: TRBV7-6
j_gene: TRBJ1-1
d_gene: TRBD1
abundance: -
CDR3nt: TGTGCCAGCAGCTTAGAGCCGGGACAGGGGCGCACTGAAGCTTTCTTT
CDR3aa: CASSLEPGQGRTEAFF

v_gene: TRBV30
j_gene: TRBJ1-1
d_gene: -
abundance: -
CDR3nt: TGTGCCTGGAGAGGCAGGGGTTTCCCTGAAGCTTTCTTT
CDR3aa: CAWRGRGFPEAFF

v_gene: TRBV18
j_gene: TRBJ1-2
d_gene: TRBD1
abundance: -
CDR3nt: TGTGCCAGCTCACCGGACAGGGGTGAATATGGCTACACCTTC
CDR3aa: CASSPDRGEYGYTF

v_gene: TRBV14
j_gene: TRBJ1-2
d_gene: -
abundance: -
CDR3nt: TGTGCCAGCAGCCAAGAAGAATGGCCCAGGCGAGCTAACTATGGCTACACCTTC
CDR3aa: CASSQEEWPRRANYGYTF

v_gene: TRBV6-6
j_gene: TRBJ1-1
d_gene: -
abundance: -
CDR3nt: TGTGCCAGCACCGGGTATGAAAACACTGAAGCTTTCTTT
CDR3aa: CASTGYENTEAFF

v_gene: TRBV25-1
j_gene: TRBJ2-7
d_gene: TRBD1
abundance: -
CDR3nt: TGTGCCAGCAGTCCTCCCCCGGGACAGGGGGCCTACGAGCAGTACTTC
CDR3aa: CASSPPPGQGAYEQYF

v_gene: TRBV10-3
j_gene: TRBJ2-5
d_gene: TRBD1
abundance: -
CDR3nt: TGTGCCATCAGTGAGCGAAGGGACAGCCTGTACCAAGAGACCCAGTACTTC
CDR3aa: CAISERRDSLYQETQYF

v_gene: TRBV2
j_gene: TRBJ1-1
d_gene: -
abundance: -
CDR3nt: TGTGCCAGCGGCACAGGACAAGTTGAAGCTTTCTTT
CDR3aa: CASGTGQVEAFF

v_gene: TRBV19
j_gene: TRBJ1-1
d_gene: TRBD1
abundance: -
CDR3nt: TGTGCCAGTAGTATTATGGGACAGGGAACACCAAAAGCTTTCTTT
CDR3aa: CASSIMGQGTPKAFF

v_gene: TRBV27
j_gene: TRBJ1-5
d_gene: TRBD1
abundance: -
CDR3nt: TGTGCCAGCAGTGTTTTCCCGCCGGGACAGGGGGTAAATAGCAATCAGCCCCAGCATTTT
CDR3aa: CASSVFPPGQGVNSNQPQHF

v_gene: TRBV5-1
j_gene: TRBJ2-2
d_gene: -
abundance: -
CDR3nt: TGCGCCAGCAGAGGGGGTACGAACACCGGGGAGCTGTTTTTT
CDR3aa: CASRGGTNTGELFF